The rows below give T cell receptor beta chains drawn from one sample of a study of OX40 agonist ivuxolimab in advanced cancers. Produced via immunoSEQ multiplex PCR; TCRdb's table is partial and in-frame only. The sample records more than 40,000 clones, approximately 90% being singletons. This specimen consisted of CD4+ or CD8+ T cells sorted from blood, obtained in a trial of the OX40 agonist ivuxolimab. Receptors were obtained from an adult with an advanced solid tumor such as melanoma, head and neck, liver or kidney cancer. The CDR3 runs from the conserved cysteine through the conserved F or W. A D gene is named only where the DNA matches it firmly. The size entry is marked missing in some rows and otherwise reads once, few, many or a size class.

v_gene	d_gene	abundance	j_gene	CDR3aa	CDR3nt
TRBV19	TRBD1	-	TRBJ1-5	CASSMLGQGLESNQPQHF	TGTGCCAGTAGTATGTTGGGACAGGGTTTGGAGAGCAATCAGCCCCAGCATTTT
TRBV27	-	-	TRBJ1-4	CASSLGGEGEKLFF	TGTGCCAGCAGTTTAGGGGGGGAAGGTGAAAAACTGTTTTTT
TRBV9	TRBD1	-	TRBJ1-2	CASGTGGDYGYTF	TGTGCCAGTGGGACAGGGGGTGACTATGGCTACACCTTC
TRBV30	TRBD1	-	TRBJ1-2	CAWGQGPYGYTF	TGTGCCTGGGGACAGGGACCCTATGGCTACACCTTC
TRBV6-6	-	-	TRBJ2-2	CASTPIETGELFF	TGTGCCAGCACCCCAATCGAGACCGGGGAGCTGTTTTTT
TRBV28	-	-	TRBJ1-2	CASSFWGGANYGYTF	TGTGCCAGCAGTTTTTGGGGGGGAGCTAACTATGGCTACACCTTC
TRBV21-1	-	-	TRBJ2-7	CASSIMGEDGTSGIGFSYEQYF	TGTGCCAGCAGCATTATGGGCGAGGACGGGACTAGCGGGATTGGGTTCTCCTACGAGCAGTACTTC
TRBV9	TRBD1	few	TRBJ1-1	CASSGDRAEAFF	TGTGCCAGCAGCGGCGACAGGGCCGAAGCTTTCTTT
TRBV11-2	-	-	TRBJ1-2	CASSYDSTDGYTF	TGTGCCAGCAGCTACGACAGCACGGATGGCTACACCTTC
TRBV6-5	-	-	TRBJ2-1	CASSYSTGSDEQFF	TGTGCCAGCAGTTACTCTACAGGGTCGGATGAGCAGTTCTTC
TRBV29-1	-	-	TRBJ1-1	CSVEVTDTEAFF	TGCAGCGTTGAAGTGACTGACACTGAAGCTTTCTTT
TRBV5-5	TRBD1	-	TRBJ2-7	CASSSGQGDEQYF	TGTGCCAGCAGCTCGGGACAGGGTGACGAGCAGTACTTC
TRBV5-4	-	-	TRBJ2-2	CASSQKGTGELFF	TGTGCCAGCAGCCAGAAAGGCACCGGGGAGCTGTTTTTT
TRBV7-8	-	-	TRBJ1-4	CASSLALVRAGPNEKLFF	TGTGCCAGCAGCTTAGCGTTGGTACGGGCTGGGCCTAATGAAAAACTGTTTTTT
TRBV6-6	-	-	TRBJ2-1	CASSYSTLARNEQFF	TGTGCCAGCAGTTACTCGACCCTAGCGCGGAATGAGCAGTTCTTC
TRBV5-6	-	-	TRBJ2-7	CASSKGQRSYEQYF	TGTGCCAGCAGCAAAGGACAACGCTCCTACGAGCAGTACTTC
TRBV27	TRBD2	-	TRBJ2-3	CASSFVTSGDTDTQYF	TGTGCCAGCAGTTTTGTGACTAGCGGGGATACAGATACGCAGTATTTT
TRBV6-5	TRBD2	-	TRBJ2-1	CASSLLAGPVRGQFF	TGTGCCAGCAGCCTACTAGCGGGGCCCGTAAGAGGGCAGTTCTTC
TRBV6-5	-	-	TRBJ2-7	CASSYSGPREQYF	TGTGCCAGCAGTTACTCGGGACCACGGGAGCAGTACTTC
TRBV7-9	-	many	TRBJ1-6	CASSPPGGYRNSPLHF	TGTGCCAGCAGCCCCCCGGGGGGCTATCGTAATTCACCCCTCCACTTT
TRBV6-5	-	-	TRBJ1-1	CASSRDPWGTEAFF	TGTGCCAGCAGCCGGGACCCATGGGGCACTGAAGCTTTCTTT
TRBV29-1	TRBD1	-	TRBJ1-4	CSVGTGKLFF	TGCAGCGTGGGGACAGGCAAACTGTTTTTT
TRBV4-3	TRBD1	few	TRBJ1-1	CASSPDRVGTEAFF	TGCGCCAGCAGCCCAGACAGGGTAGGCACTGAAGCTTTCTTT
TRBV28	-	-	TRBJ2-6	CASSPMTSGFLGGANVLTF	TGTGCCAGCAGCCCGATGACTAGTGGGTTTTTGGGGGGGGCCAACGTCCTGACTTTC
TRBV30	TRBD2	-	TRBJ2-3	CAWSRTSGTDTQYF	TGTGCCTGGAGCAGGACTAGCGGAACAGATACGCAGTATTTT
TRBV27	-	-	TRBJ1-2	CASSSRQDPGGYTF	TGTGCCAGCAGTTCTAGACAGGACCCGGGGGGCTACACCTTC
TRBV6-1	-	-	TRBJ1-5	CASSGTRGSNQPQHF	TGTGCCAGCAGTGGTACCAGGGGTAGCAATCAGCCCCAGCATTTT
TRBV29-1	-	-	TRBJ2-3	CSVTPGRASTDTQYF	TGCAGCGTAACACCGGGACGGGCTAGCACAGATACGCAGTATTTT
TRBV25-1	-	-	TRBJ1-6	CASSEDSISYNSPLHF	TGTGCCAGCAGTGAAGACAGCATCTCCTATAATTCACCCCTCCACTTT
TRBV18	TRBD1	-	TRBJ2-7	CASSSLQGTGFEEQYF	TGTGCCAGCTCATCCCTTCAAGGGACAGGATTTGAGGAGCAGTACTTC
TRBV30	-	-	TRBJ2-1	CAWSVLGVGQYNEQFF	TGTGCCTGGAGTGTCTTAGGAGTCGGACAGTACAATGAGCAGTTCTTC
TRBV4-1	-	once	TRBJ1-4	CASSQDWGRDDEKLFF	TGCGCCAGCAGCCAAGATTGGGGCAGGGACGATGAAAAACTGTTTTTT
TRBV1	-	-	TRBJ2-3	CTSSSPPGCSDSTDTQYF	TGCACCAGCAGTTCCCCCCCTGGATGCTCCGATAGCACAGATACGCAGTATTTT
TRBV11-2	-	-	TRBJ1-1	CASSLGQGSTEAFF	TGTGCCAGCAGCTTAGGCCAGGGGAGCACTGAAGCTTTCTTT
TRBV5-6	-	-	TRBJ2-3	CASSIRGDTQYF	TGTGCCAGCAGCATTAGGGGGGATACGCAGTATTTT
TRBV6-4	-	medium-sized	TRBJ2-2	CASSAGDTGELFF	TGTGCCAGCAGTGCAGGGGACACCGGGGAGCTGTTTTTT
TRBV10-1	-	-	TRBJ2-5	CATPSGHHQETQYF	TGCGCCACCCCGAGTGGACACCACCAAGAGACCCAGTACTTC
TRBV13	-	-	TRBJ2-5	CASSPTPGGEETQYF	TGTGCCAGCAGCCCCACCCCGGGTGGGGAAGAGACCCAGTACTTC
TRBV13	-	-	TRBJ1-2	CASSGPRGPIYGYTF	TGTGCCAGCAGTGGACCGAGGGGACCCATCTATGGCTACACCTTC